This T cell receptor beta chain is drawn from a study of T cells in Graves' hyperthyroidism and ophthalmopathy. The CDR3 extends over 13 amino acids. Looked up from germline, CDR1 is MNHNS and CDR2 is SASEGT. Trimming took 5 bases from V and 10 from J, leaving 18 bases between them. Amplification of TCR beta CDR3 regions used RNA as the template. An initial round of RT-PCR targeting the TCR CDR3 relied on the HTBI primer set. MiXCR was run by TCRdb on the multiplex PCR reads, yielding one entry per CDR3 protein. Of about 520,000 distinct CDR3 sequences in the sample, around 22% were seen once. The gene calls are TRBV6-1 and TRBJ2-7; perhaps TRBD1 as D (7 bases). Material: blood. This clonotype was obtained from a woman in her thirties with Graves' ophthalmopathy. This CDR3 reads CASSKTGTLGQYF. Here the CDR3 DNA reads TGTGCCAGCAGTAAGACAGGGACTTTGGGTCAGTACTTC.